The clone carrying this T cell receptor beta chain has a handful of counts. V was cut by 3 bases and J by 2 bases, with 14 bases left in between. Germline CDR1 is SQVTM and CDR2 is ANQGSEA. This CDR3 spans 14 amino acids. The source of the sample is a study of cytomegalovirus exposure and HLA in healthy donors. A multiplex PCR was run with 60 Vbeta primers and 13 Jbeta primers. Some clones are missing from TCRdb's copy, which holds only in-frame ones; the method was immunoSEQ multiplex PCR. The sample comprises 90,000 or so clones, approximately 76% of which are singletons, and roughly 9.1% rests with the top ten.

The rearrangement joins TRBV29-1 to TRBJ2-7, with D hard to call. Sequenced sample: PBMCs. The clonotype originates from a man younger than 45 in good health and CMV-seropositive. The CDR3 coding sequence is TGCAGCGTTGACGCGGCAGAAAAAGCCTACGAGCAGTACTTC. Its protein product is CSVDAAEKAYEQYF.